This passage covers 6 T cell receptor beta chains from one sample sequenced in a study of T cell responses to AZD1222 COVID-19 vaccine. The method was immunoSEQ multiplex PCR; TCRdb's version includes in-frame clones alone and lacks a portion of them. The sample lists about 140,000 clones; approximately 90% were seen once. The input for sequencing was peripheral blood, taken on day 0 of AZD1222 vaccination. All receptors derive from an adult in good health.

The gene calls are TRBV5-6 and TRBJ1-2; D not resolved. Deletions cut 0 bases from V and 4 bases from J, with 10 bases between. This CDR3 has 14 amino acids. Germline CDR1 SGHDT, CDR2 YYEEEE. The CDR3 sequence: CASSLGTAVYGYTF. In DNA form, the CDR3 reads TGTGCCAGCAGCTTGGGGACGGCCGTCTATGGCTACACCTTC.

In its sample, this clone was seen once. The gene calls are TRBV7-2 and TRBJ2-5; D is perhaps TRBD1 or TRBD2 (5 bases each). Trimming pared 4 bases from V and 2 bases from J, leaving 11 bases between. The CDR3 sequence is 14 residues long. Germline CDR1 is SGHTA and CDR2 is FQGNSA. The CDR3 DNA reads TGTGCCAGCAGCTCCCAGGGACGGCAAGAGACCCAGTACTTC. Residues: CASSSQGRQETQYF.

DNA for the CDR3: TGCGCCAGCAGCTTGGTAGCGCCGGGACTAGCGGGAGCTGGGGCCAACGTCCTGACTTTC. Translated: CASSLVAPGLAGAGANVLTF. V is TRBV5-1 and J is TRBJ2-6; TRBD2 matches at 14 bases. J was trimmed by 2 bases and V by 0 bases; bases with no gene match: 7. CDR1 is SGHRS and CDR2 is YFSETQ in the germline V gene. This CDR3 contains 20 residues. Drawing the rest from reference TRBV5-1 and TRBJ2-6, the complete variable domain is KAGVTQTPRYLIKTRGQQVTLSCSPISGHRSVSWYQQTPGQGLQFLFEYFSETQRNKGNFPGRFSGRQFSNSRSEMNVSTLELGDSALYLCASSLVAPGLAGAGANVLTFGAGSRLTVL.

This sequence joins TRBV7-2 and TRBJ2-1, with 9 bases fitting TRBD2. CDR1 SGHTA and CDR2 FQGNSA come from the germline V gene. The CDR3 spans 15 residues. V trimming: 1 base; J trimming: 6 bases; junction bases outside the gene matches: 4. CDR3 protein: CASSLDSGRRNEQFF. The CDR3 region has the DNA TGTGCCAGCAGCTTAGACAGCGGGAGGCGCAATGAGCAGTTCTTC.

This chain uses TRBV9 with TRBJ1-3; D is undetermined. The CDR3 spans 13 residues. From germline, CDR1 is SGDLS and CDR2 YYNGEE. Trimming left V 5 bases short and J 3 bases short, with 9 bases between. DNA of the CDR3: TGTGCCAGCAGTAACCGATTTGGAAACACCATATATTTT. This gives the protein CASSNRFGNTIYF.

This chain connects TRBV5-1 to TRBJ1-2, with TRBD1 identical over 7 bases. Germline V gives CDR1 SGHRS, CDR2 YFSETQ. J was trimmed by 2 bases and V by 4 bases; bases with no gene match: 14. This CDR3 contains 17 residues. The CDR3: CASSPQPWTGRNYGYTF. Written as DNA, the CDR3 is TGCGCCAGCAGCCCTCAGCCATGGACAGGAAGGAACTATGGCTACACCTTC.